This passage covers 2 T cell receptor beta chains from one sample sequenced in a study of control samples from healthy donors and cancer patients. Assay used: immunoSEQ multiplex PCR; TCRdb lists only in-frame clones, some missing. The sample has about 94,000 clones; 90% are singletons. The material sequenced was blood. These receptors were taken from a woman between 18 and 30 years old in good health.

The V call is TRBV15, the J call TRBJ1-4; no firm D call. With 0 bases removed from V and 8 bases from J, the gap between germline ends came to 10 bases. Germline V CDR1 and CDR2: LNHNV, YYDKDF (reference sequence). The CDR3 runs to 14 residues. As DNA, the CDR3 is TGTGCCACCAGCAGAGAGGCCGGAAGGGAAAAACTGTTTTTT. Its protein product is CATSREAGREKLFF.

V and J are TRBV3-1 (or the pseudogene TRBV3-2) and TRBJ1-2, with D maybe TRBD1 (6 bases). CDR3 length equals 16 residues. Trimming removed 0 bases from V and 7 bases from J, with 18 bases in between. The germline CDR1 and CDR2 sequences are LGHDT and YNNKEL (reference sequence). The CDR3 protein is CASSQEATRGGLGYTF. The CDR3 nucleotides read TGTGCCAGCAGCCAAGAGGCTACGCGAGGGGGGCTTGGCTACACCTTC.